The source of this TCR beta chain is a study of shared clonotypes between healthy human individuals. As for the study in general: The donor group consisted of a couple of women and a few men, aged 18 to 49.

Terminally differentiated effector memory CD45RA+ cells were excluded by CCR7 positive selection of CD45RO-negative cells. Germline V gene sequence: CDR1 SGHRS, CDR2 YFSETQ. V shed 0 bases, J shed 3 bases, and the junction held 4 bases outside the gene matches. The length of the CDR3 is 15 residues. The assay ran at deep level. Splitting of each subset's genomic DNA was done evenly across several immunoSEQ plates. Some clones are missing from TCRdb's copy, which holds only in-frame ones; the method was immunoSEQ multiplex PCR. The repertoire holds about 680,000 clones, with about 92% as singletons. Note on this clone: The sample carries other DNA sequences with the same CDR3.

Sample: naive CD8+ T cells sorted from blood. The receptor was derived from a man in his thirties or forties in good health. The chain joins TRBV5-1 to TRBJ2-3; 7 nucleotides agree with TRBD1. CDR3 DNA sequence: TGCGCCAGCAGCTTGGGACAGGGTAGTACAGATACGCAGTATTTT. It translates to CASSLGQGSTDTQYF.